This T cell receptor beta chain was found in a study of T cells in Graves' hyperthyroidism and ophthalmopathy. Study as a whole: Initial diagnosis, before any treatment, was when peripheral blood was collected.

Points from the study as a whole: Most clonotypes expanded in thyroid above 0.001 were likewise present in blood.

This clonotype has more than one count but fewer than ten. What it recognizes is unknown. RNA transcripts gave rise to amplified TCR beta CDR3 regions. The TCR CDR3 first-round RT-PCR relied on the HTBI primer set. One entry per CDR3 protein results from TCRdb running MiXCR on the multiplex PCR reads. This table has roughly 500,000 distinct CDR3 sequences, under 25% appearing once. Looked up from germline, CDR1 is SNHLY and CDR2 is FYNNEI. V shed 6 bases, J shed 4 bases, and the junction held 9 bases outside the gene matches. The CDR3 extends over 14 amino acids. Clinicians diagnosed patients from clinical symptoms, serum thyroxine and TRAb, thyroid ultrasound and orbital computed tomography.

The sequence derives from a woman aged 70-85 years with Graves' ophthalmopathy. The chain joins TRBV2 to TRBJ2-7, with 7 bases matching TRBD1. The sample comprised blood. In DNA form, the CDR3 reads TGTGCCAGCAGCCTCTGGGACAGAGAATACGAGCAGTACTTC. Translated: CASSLWDREYEQYF.